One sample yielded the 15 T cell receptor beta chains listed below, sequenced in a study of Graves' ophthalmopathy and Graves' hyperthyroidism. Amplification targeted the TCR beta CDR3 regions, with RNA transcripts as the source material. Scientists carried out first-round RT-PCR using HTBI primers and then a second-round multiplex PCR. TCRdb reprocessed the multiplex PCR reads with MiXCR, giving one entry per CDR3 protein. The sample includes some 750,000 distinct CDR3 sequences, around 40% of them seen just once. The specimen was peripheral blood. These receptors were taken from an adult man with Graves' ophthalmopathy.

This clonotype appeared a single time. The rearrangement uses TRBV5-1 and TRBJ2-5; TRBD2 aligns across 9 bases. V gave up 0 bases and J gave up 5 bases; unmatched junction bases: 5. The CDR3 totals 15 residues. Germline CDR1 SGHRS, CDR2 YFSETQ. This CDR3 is CASSLGLADSETQYF. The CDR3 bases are TGCGCCAGCAGCTTGGGACTAGCGGATTCGGAGACCCAGTACTTC.

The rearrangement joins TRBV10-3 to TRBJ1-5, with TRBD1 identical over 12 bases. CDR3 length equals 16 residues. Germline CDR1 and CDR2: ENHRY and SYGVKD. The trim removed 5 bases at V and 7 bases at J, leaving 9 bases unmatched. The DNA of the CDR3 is TGTGCCATCAGTATATCAGGGACAGGGGGCGGGCAGCCCCAGCATTTT. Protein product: CAISISGTGGGQPQHF.

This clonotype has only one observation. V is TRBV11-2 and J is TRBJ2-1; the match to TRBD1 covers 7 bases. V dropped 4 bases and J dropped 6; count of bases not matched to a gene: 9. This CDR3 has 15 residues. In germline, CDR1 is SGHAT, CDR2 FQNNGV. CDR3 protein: CASSSGQVGFNEQFF. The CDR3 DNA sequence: TGTGCCAGCAGCTCCGGACAGGTAGGATTCAATGAGCAGTTCTTC.

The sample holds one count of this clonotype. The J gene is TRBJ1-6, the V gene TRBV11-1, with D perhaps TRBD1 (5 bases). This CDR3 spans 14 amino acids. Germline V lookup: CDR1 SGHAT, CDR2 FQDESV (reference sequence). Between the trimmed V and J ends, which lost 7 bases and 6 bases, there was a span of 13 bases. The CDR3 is CASTVTAFNSPLHF. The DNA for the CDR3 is TGTGCCAGCACCGTGACAGCTTTTAATTCACCCCTCCACTTT.

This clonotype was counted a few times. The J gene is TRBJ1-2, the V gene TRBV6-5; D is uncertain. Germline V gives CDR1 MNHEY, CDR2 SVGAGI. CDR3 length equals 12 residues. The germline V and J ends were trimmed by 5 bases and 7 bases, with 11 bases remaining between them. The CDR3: CASSGGRAGYTF. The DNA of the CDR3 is TGTGCCAGCAGTGGAGGTCGGGCTGGCTACACCTTC.

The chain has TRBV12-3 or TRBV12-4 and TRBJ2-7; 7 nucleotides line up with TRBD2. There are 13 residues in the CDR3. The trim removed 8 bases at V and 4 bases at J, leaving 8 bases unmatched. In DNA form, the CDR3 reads TGTGCCAGCTTACGGGGGGAGGGTTACGAGCAGTACTTC. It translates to CASLRGEGYEQYF.

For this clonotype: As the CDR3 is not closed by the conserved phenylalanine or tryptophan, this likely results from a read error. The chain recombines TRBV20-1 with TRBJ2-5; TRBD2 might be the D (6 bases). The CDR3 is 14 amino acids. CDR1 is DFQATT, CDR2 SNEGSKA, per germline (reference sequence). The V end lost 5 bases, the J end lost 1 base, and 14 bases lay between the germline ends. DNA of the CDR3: TGCAGTGCTGGGGGAACTAGCAGCCAAGAGACCCAGTACGTC. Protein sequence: CSAGGTSSQETQYV.

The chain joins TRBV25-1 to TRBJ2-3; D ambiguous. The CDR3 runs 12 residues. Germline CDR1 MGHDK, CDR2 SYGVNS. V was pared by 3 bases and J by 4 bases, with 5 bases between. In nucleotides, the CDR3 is TGTGCCAGCAGTGATCGGGCAGATACGCAGTATTTT. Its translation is CASSDRADTQYF.

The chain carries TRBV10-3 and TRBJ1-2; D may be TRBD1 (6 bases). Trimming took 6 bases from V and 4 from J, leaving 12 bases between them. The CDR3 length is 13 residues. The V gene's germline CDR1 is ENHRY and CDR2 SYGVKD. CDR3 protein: CAISNREGYGYTF. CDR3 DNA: TGTGCCATCAGCAACAGGGAGGGCTATGGCTACACCTTC.

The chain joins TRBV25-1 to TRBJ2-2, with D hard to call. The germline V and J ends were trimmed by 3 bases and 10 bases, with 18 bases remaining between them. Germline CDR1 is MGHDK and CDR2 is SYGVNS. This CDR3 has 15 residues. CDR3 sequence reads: CASSDRSETGAELFF. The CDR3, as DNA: TGTGCCAGCAGTGATCGGAGTGAAACCGGAGCGGAGCTGTTTTTT.

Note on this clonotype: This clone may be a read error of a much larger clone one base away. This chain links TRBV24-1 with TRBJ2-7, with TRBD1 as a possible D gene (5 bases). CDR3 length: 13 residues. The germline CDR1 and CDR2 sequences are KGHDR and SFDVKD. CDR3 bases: TGTGCCACCAGTGATCCGAACAGGAACGAGCGGTACTTC. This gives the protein CATSDPNRNERYF.

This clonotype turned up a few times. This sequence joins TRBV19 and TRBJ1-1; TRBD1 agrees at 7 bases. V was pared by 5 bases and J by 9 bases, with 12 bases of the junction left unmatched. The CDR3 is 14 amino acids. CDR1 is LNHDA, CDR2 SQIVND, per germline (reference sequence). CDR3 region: CASSSSGTGQKAFF. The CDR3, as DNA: TGTGCCAGTAGTTCCTCGGGAACGGGACAGAAAGCTTTCTTT.

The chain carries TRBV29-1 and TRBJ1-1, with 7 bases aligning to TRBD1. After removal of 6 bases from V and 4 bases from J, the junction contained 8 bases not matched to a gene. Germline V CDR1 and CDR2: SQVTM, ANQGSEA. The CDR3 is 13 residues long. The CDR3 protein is CSVQRGRGTEAFF. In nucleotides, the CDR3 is TGCAGCGTCCAAAGGGGGCGGGGCACTGAAGCTTTCTTT.

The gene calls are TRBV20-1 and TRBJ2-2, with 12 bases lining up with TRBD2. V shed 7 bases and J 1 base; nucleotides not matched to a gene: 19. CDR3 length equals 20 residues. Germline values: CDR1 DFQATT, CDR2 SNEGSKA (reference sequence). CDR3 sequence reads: CSVPKTGSGLAGLNTGELFF. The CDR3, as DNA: TGCAGTGTTCCAAAGACAGGGAGTGGACTAGCGGGATTGAACACCGGGGAGCTGTTTTTT.

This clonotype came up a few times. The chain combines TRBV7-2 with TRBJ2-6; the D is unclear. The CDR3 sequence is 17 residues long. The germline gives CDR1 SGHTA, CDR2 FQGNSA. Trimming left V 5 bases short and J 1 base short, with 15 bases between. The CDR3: CASSLYGIRSGANVLTF. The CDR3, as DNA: TGTGCCAGCAGCCTATACGGCATTCGTTCTGGGGCCAACGTCCTGACTTTC.